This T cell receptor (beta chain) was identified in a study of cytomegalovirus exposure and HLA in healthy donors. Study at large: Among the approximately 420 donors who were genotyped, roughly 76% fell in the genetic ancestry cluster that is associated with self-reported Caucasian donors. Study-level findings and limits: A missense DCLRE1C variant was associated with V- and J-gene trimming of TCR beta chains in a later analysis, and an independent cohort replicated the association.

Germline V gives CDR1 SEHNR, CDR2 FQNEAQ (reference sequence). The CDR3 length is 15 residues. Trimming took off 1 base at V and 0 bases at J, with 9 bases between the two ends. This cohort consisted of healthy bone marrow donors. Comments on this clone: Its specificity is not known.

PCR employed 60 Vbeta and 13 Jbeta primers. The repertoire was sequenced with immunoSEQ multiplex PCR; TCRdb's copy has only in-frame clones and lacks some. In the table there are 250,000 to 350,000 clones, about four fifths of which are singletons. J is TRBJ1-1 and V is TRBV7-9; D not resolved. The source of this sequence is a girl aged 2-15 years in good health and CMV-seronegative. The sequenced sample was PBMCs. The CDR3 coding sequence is TGTGCCAGCAGCTTAGAGACAAGCATGAACACTGAAGCTTTCTTT. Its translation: CASSLETSMNTEAFF. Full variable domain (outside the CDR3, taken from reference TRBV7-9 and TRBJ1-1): DTGVSQNPRHKITKRGQNVTFRCDPISEHNRLYWYRQTLGQGPEFLTYFQNEAQLEKSRLLSDRFSAERPKGSFSTLEIQRTEQGDSAMYLCASSLETSMNTEAFFGQGTRLTVV.